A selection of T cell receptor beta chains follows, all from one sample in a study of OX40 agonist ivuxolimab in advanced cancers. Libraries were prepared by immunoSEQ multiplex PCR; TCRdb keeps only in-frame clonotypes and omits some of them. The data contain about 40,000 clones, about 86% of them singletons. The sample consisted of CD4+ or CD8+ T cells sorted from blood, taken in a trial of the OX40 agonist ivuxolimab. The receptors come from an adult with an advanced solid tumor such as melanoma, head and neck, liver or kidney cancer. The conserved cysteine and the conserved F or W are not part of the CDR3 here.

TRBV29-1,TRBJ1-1,SVTGQGSNTEAF
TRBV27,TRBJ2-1,ASLPAGQGLDEQF
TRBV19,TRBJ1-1,ASSDPREGGGTEAF
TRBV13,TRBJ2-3,ASSKGGTDTQY
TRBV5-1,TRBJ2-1,ASSLNDRGSVAPYNEQF
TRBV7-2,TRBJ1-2,ASSLETGVGYT
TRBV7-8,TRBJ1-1,ASSLAWVDTEAF
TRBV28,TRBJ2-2,ASSLRASPPGELF
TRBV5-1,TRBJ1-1,ASSSPPQGHTEAF
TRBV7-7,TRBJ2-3,ASSSSQGTDTQY
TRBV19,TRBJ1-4,ASIKRAGEKLF
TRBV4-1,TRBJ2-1,ASSLGGLYNEQF
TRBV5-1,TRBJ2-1,ASSFRGHYNEQF
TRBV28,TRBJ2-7,ASSRDRYYEQY
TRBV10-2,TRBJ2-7,ASSDFYEQY
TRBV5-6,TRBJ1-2,ASSSGQFVKGYT
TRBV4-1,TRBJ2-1,ASSQVGLAGDNEQF
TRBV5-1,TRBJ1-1,ASTGSGDTEAF
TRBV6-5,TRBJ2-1,ASSPGGTYNEQF
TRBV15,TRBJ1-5,ATRNDRGTNQPQH